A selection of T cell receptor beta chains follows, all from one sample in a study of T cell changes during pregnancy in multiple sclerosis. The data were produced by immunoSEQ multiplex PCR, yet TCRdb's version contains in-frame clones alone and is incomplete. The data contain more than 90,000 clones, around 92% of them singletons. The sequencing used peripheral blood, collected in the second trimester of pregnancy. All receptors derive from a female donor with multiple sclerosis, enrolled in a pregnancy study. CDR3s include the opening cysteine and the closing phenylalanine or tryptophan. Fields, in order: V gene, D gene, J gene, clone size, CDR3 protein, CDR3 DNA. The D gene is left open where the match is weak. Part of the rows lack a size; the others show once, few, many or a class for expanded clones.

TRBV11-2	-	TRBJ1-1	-	CASSSLGEQNTEAFF	TGTGCCAGCAGCAGCCTTGGGGAGCAGAACACTGAAGCTTTCTTT
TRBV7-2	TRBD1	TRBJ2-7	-	CASSWWTGATYEQYF	TGTGCCAGCAGCTGGTGGACAGGCGCAACCTACGAGCAGTACTTC
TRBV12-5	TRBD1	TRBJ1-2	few	CASGVDRGRDGYTF	TGTGCTAGTGGTGTAGACAGGGGGCGGGATGGCTACACCTTC
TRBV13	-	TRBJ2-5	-	CASSTFPGQEETQYF	TGTGCCAGCAGCACCTTTCCGGGACAAGAAGAGACCCAGTACTTC
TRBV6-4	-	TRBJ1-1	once	CTSRSTGSNTEAFF	TGTACCAGCAGATCCACAGGGTCGAACACTGAAGCTTTCTTT
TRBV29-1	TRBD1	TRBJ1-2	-	CSVGQGYGYTF	TGCAGCGTGGGACAGGGCTATGGCTACACCTTC
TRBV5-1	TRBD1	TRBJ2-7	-	CASSLAGTGAYEQYF	TGCGCCAGCAGCTTGGCGGGGACAGGGGCGTACGAGCAGTACTTC
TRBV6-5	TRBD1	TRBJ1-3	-	CASSRTGTNTIYF	TGTGCCAGCAGCCGGACAGGGACGAACACCATATATTTT
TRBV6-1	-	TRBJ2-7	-	CASSEAEGGGLYEQYF	TGTGCCAGCAGTGAAGCAGAGGGAGGAGGACTATACGAGCAGTACTTC
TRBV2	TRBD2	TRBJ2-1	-	CASSEEAGGYNEQFF	TGTGCCAGCAGTGAAGAAGCGGGAGGGTACAATGAGCAGTTCTTC
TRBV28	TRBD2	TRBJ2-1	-	CASSPSRLADYNEQFF	TGTGCCAGCAGCCCCTCCCGACTAGCGGACTACAATGAGCAGTTCTTC
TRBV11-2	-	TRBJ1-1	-	CASSLEGRVNTEAFF	TGTGCCAGCAGCTTAGAAGGGCGGGTGAACACTGAAGCTTTCTTT
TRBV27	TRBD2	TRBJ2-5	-	CASSITSGSWETQYF	TGTGCCAGCAGTATAACTAGCGGGAGTTGGGAGACCCAGTACTTC
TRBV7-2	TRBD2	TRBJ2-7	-	CASSFLLVLAELYEQYF	TGTGCCAGCAGCTTCCTCCTTGTCCTAGCGGAGTTGTACGAGCAGTACTTC
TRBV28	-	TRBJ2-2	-	CASTLSTGELFF	TGTGCCAGCACCCTCAGTACCGGGGAGCTGTTTTTT
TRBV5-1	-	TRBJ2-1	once	CASKSEALSYNEQFF	TGCGCCAGCAAATCCGAGGCCCTCTCCTACAATGAGCAGTTCTTC
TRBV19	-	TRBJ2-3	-	CASSLPRTVGTDTQYF	TGTGCCAGTAGTCTCCCCCGGACAGTTGGCACAGATACGCAGTATTTT
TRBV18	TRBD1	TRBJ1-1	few	CASSPGTGTELAFF	TGTGCCAGCTCACCCGGGACAGGGACTGAACTGGCTTTCTTT
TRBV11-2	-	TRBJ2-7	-	CASSASSLPYEQYF	TGTGCCAGCAGCGCTAGCTCACTCCCCTACGAGCAGTACTTC
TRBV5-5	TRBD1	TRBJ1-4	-	CASSLGTATNEKLFF	TGTGCCAGCAGCCTCGGGACAGCAACTAATGAAAAACTGTTTTTT
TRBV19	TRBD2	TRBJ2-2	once	CASSKGLAANTGELFF	TGTGCCAGTAGTAAGGGACTAGCGGCGAACACCGGGGAGCTGTTTTTT
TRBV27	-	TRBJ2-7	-	CASSIMGLSYEQYF	TGTGCCAGCAGCATTATGGGCCTATCCTACGAGCAGTACTTC
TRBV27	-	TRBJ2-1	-	CASSPAEKLLAGEQFF	TGTGCCAGCAGTCCGGCCGAAAAATTACTAGCAGGTGAGCAGTTCTTC
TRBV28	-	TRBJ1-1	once	CASSSPAGRTEAFF	TGTGCCAGCAGCTCCCCCGCAGGGCGAACTGAAGCTTTCTTT
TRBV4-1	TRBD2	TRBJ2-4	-	CASSQEGRAPMDIQYF	TGCGCCAGCAGCCAAGAAGGGAGGGCACCTATGGACATTCAGTACTTC
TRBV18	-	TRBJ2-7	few	CASSHQIARAPYEQYF	TGTGCCAGCTCCCATCAAATAGCGAGGGCCCCCTACGAGCAGTACTTC
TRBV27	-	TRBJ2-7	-	CASSLKVPEDTPSSYEQYF	TGTGCCAGCAGTTTAAAGGTCCCCGAAGACACCCCGAGCTCCTACGAGCAGTACTTC
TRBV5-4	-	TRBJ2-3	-	CASSLVGGGTDTQYF	TGTGCCAGCAGCTTGGTCGGGGGAGGCACAGATACGCAGTATTTT
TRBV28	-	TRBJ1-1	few	CATIGANEAFF	TGTGCCACCATCGGAGCCAATGAAGCTTTCTTT
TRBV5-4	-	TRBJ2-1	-	CASSLVRVDEQFF	TGTGCCAGCAGCTTGGTGCGGGTGGATGAGCAGTTCTTC
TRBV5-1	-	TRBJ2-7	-	CASRIRGGTYEQYF	TGCGCCAGCAGGATAAGGGGGGGAACCTACGAGCAGTACTTC
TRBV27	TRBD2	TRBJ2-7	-	CASSPGLAAYEQYF	TGTGCCAGCAGTCCGGGACTAGCGGCCTACGAGCAGTACTTC
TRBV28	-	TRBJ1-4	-	CASSLTALPVKLFF	TGTGCCAGCAGTCTGACAGCCCTACCAGTAAAACTGTTTTTT
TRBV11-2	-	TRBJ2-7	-	CASSPAGGSYEQYF	TGTGCCAGCAGCCCCGCCGGCGGGTCCTACGAGCAGTACTTC
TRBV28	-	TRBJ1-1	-	CASSLLDRNTEAFF	TGTGCCAGCAGTTTACTGGACAGGAACACTGAAGCTTTCTTT
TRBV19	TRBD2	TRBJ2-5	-	CASSDTPGTSGRGKTQYF	TGTGCCAGTAGTGATACTCCCGGGACTAGCGGGAGGGGAAAGACCCAGTACTTC
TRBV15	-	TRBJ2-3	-	CATSRDGPGKVADTQYF	TGTGCCACCAGCAGAGATGGGCCAGGAAAAGTGGCAGATACGCAGTATTTT
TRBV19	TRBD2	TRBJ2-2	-	CASSSTSGTRNTGELFF	TGTGCCAGTAGTTCGACTAGCGGGACCCGGAACACCGGGGAGCTGTTTTTT
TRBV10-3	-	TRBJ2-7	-	CAISPRGGYEQYF	TGTGCCATCAGTCCGAGGGGGGGCTACGAGCAGTACTTC
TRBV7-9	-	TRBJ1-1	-	CASSLTVMNTEAFF	TGTGCCAGCAGCTTAACGGTAATGAACACTGAAGCTTTCTTT
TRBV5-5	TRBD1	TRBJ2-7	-	CASSHIPGQGAPYEQYF	TGTGCCAGCAGCCATATACCGGGACAGGGGGCTCCCTACGAGCAGTACTTC
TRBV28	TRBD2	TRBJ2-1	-	CASSFVGGRAYNEQFF	TGTGCCAGCAGTTTTGTCGGCGGGAGGGCTTACAATGAGCAGTTCTTC
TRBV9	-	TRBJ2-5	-	CASSPAGETQYF	TGTGCCAGCAGCCCCGCGGGAGAGACCCAGTACTTC
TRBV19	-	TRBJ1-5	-	CASRGKNQPQHF	TGTGCCAGTCGGGGGAAAAATCAGCCCCAGCATTTT
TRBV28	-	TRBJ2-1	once	CASRLPNSYNEQFF	TGTGCCAGTCGACTACCGAACTCCTACAATGAGCAGTTCTTC
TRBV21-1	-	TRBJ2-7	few	CASSMNRTPFSYEQYF	TGTGCCAGCAGCATGAATAGGACACCCTTCTCCTACGAGCAGTACTTC
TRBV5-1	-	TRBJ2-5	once	CASSLDGSLTETQYF	TGCGCCAGCAGCTTGGACGGGAGTCTCACCGAGACCCAGTACTTC
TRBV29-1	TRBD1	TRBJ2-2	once	CSAGTGAGSMFF	TGCAGCGCCGGGACAGGGGCGGGATCGATGTTTTTT
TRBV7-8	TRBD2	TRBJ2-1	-	CASSLGGGNEQFF	TGTGCCAGCAGCTTAGGGGGGGGCAATGAGCAGTTCTTC
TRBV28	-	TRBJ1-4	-	CASSLGQSNEKLFF	TGTGCCAGCAGTTTAGGGCAGAGTAATGAAAAACTGTTTTTT
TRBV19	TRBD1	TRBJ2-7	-	CASTSGTGTYEQYF	TGTGCCAGTACCTCCGGGACAGGGACCTACGAGCAGTACTTC
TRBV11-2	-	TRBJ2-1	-	CASSLGGAGGGGPDTGQFF	TGTGCCAGCAGCTTAGGAGGGGCCGGTGGGGGAGGCCCAGACACCGGGCAGTTCTTC
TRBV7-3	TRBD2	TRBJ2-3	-	CASSSPGLAGQDTQYF	TGTGCCAGCAGTTCCCCGGGACTAGCGGGACAGGATACGCAGTATTTT
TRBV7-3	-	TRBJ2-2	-	CASSSLGATGELFF	TGTGCCAGCAGCTCGCTAGGGGCCACCGGGGAGCTGTTTTTT
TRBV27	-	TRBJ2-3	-	CASRRVPYGTDTQYF	TGTGCCAGCAGACGAGTACCGTATGGCACAGATACGCAGTATTTT
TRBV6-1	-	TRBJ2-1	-	CASRKTFSSYNEQFF	TGTGCCAGCAGGAAGACTTTTAGCTCCTACAATGAGCAGTTCTTC
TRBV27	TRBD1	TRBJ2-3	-	CASSSHSGQGRDTQYF	TGTGCCAGCAGTTCCCACAGCGGACAGGGCAGAGATACGCAGTATTTT
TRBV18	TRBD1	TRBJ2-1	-	CASSPITGQYNEQFF	TGTGCCAGCTCACCAATCACGGGACAGTACAATGAGCAGTTCTTC
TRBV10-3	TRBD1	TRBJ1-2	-	CAIRGDSSYGYTF	TGTGCCATCAGGGGGGACAGCTCCTATGGCTACACCTTC